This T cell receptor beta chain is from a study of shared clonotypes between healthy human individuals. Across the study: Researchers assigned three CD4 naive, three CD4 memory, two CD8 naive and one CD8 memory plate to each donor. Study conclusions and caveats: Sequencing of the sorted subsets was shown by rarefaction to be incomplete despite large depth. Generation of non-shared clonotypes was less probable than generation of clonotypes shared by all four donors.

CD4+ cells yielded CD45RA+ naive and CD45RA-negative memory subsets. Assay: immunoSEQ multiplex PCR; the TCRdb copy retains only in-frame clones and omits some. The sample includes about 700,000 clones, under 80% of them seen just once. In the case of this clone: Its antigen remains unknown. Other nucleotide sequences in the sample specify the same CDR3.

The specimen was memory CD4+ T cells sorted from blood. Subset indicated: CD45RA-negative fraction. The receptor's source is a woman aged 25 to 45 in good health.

In DNA, the CDR3 is TGCAGTGCCAGGACTAGCTACGAGCAGTACTTC. It yields the protein CSARTSYEQYF. This rearrangement joins TRBV20-1 to TRBJ2-7; TRBD2 aligns across 7 bases. Trimming took 6 bases from V and 3 from J; bases not matched to a gene: 2. The CDR3 is 11 residues long. CDR1 is DFQATT and CDR2 is SNEGSKA in the germline V gene (reference sequence).